This T cell receptor beta chain emerged from a study of T cell changes during pregnancy in multiple sclerosis. The ends were cut back, 2 bases at V and 0 bases at J, with 2 bases in the middle. The CDR3 has 13 amino acids. The germline V gene encodes CDR1 MNHEY and CDR2 SMNVEV (reference sequence). Clones were read by immunoSEQ multiplex PCR, and TCRdb kept only the in-frame ones, dropping some. The sample has roughly 60,000 clones; about nine tenths are singletons. This chain connects TRBV27 to TRBJ1-3; D remains unclear. The clonotype comes from a female donor with multiple sclerosis, enrolled in a pregnancy study. The sample was peripheral blood, taken in the second trimester of pregnancy. The CDR3 loop is CASSLHSGNTIYF. As DNA, the CDR3 is TGTGCCAGCAGTTTACACTCTGGAAACACCATATATTTT.